The next 30 T cell receptor beta chains were all read from a single sample in a study of blood T cell repertoires in COVID-19. The data were produced by immunoSEQ multiplex PCR, yet TCRdb's version contains in-frame clones alone and is incomplete. The profile shows roughly 300,000 clones, under 95% of them singletons. The material sequenced was PBMCs or T cells enriched from blood (not recorded which). The receptors come from a woman in her twenties or thirties who had recovered from COVID-19.

This clone has a single count. V gene TRBV30 combines with J gene TRBJ2-7; the match to TRBD1 covers 8 bases. There are 15 residues in the CDR3. V trimming: 0 bases; J trimming: 2 bases; junction bases outside the gene matches: 6. Germline V gene lookup returns CDR1 GTSNPN and CDR2 SVGIG (reference sequence). The CDR3 DNA is TGTGCCTGGAGTGTACCGGGACAGGCAACCTACGAGCAGTACTTC. Translating it yields CAWSVPGQATYEQYF.

The chain is built from TRBV4-1 and TRBJ2-1, with 7 bases identical to TRBD2. Trimming cost V 3 bases and J 1 base; bases outside gene matches: 6. CDR3 length equals 16 residues. The germline V gene encodes CDR1 MGHRA and CDR2 YSYEKL. CDR3 in amino acids: CASSQPAGPSYNEQFF. The CDR3 nucleotides read TGCGCCAGCAGCCAGCCAGCGGGACCTTCCTACAATGAGCAGTTCTTC.

The rearrangement joins TRBV6-5 to TRBJ1-1; TRBD1 is a possible D gene (5 bases). The germline CDR1 and CDR2 sequences are MNHEY and SVGAGI. The V end lost 6 bases, the J end lost 1 base, and 15 bases lay between the germline ends. This CDR3 spans 15 amino acids. The CDR3 reads CASRLLTARNTEAFF. The CDR3 nucleotides read TGTGCCAGCAGATTACTGACAGCTAGGAACACTGAAGCTTTCTTT.

The chain carries TRBV3-1 (or the pseudogene TRBV3-2) and TRBJ1-2, with 10 bases identical to TRBD1. In germline, CDR1 is LGHDT, CDR2 YNNKEL (reference sequence). CDR3 size: 16 residues. V gave up 2 bases and J gave up 5 bases; unmatched junction bases: 8. CDR3 sequence reads: CASSQRGPGQGYGYTF. The CDR3 region has the DNA TGTGCCAGCAGCCAACGAGGCCCGGGACAGGGGTATGGCTACACCTTC.

The chain links TRBV7-9 to TRBJ2-1, with a tentative D call TRBD2 (6 bases). The CDR3 runs 14 residues. Germline V CDR1 and CDR2: SEHNR, FQNEAQ (reference sequence). Trimming removed 3 bases at V and 14 bases at J, with 20 bases between. CDR3 in DNA: TGTGCCAGCAGCTTGGACGCTGGGGGGACTTTTAAGTTCTTC. As protein: CASSLDAGGTFKFF.

In this sample, this clone turned up once. The chain links TRBV7-2 to TRBJ2-2; 9 bases map to TRBD2. In germline, CDR1 is SGHTA, CDR2 FQGNSA. The trim removed 1 base at V and 7 bases at J, leaving 7 bases unmatched. The CDR3 extends over 16 amino acids. CDR3 DNA sequence: TGTGCCAGCAGCTTAGGAGGAGCGGGGGGCAGCGGGGAGCTGTTTTTT. This gives the protein CASSLGGAGGSGELFF.

The J gene is TRBJ2-7, the V gene TRBV5-1; D is possibly TRBD1 (6 bases). The CDR3 extends over 14 amino acids. Trimming cost V 0 bases and J 1 base, with 8 bases left between them. The germline gives CDR1 SGHRS, CDR2 YFSETQ. The CDR3 loop reads CASSLAGTSYEQYF. The CDR3 bases are TGCGCCAGCAGCTTGGCCGGGACATCCTACGAGCAGTACTTC. Full variable domain (missing parts from reference TRBV5-1 and TRBJ2-7): KAGVTQTPRYLIKTRGQQVTLSCSPISGHRSVSWYQQTPGQGLQFLFEYFSETQRNKGNFPGRFSGRQFSNSRSEMNVSTLELGDSALYLCASSLAGTSYEQYFGPGTRLTVT.

Points on this clone: Other DNA sequences in this sample translate to the same CDR3. The chain joins TRBV7-9 to TRBJ2-5, with D perhaps matching TRBD2 (5 bases). CDR3 length: 14 amino acids. V was clipped by 4 bases and J by 0 bases, with 9 bases between them. From germline, CDR1 is SEHNR and CDR2 FQNEAQ (reference sequence). CDR3 in amino acids: CASSSTGNQETQYF. CDR3 nucleotide sequence: TGTGCCAGCAGCTCGACCGGGAACCAAGAGACCCAGTACTTC.

The J gene is TRBJ1-3, the V gene TRBV7-2; D uncertain. V lost 5 bases to trimming and J lost 3 bases, with 14 bases between them. The CDR3 has 15 amino acids. Germline assignment: CDR1 SGHTA and CDR2 FQGNSA. The CDR3 is CASSEDSAGGNTIYF. CDR3 DNA: TGTGCCAGCAGCGAGGACTCAGCCGGTGGAAACACCATATATTTT.

The genes are TRBV6-5 and TRBJ2-7; no reliable D call. Germline V gene sequence: CDR1 MNHEY, CDR2 SVGAGI. V was trimmed by 0 bases and J by 4 bases, leaving 13 bases between them. The CDR3 has 15 residues. The CDR3 region is CASSYSFGGSYEQYF. CDR3 bases: TGTGCCAGCAGTTACTCGTTTGGCGGCAGTTACGAGCAGTACTTC.

The CDR3 coding sequence is TGTGCCAGCAGCACCCTTAGGGACTCGTTAACGAACACTGAAGCTTTCTTT. Protein sequence: CASSTLRDSLTNTEAFF. This sequence joins TRBV5-4 and TRBJ1-1; possibly TRBD1 for D (5 bases). Trimming took 4 bases from V and 1 from J, leaving 20 bases between them. Germline V lookup: CDR1 SGHNT, CDR2 YYREEE (reference sequence). The CDR3 spans 17 residues.

This clone is a singleton in its sample. This rearrangement joins TRBV7-2 to TRBJ1-1; 9 bases align to TRBD1. Trimming removed 6 bases from V and 10 bases from J; junction bases left unmatched: 12. Germline V gene sequence: CDR1 SGHTA, CDR2 FQGNSA. CDR3 length equals 14 residues. CDR3 sequence (DNA): TGTGCCAGCAGTCAAAGTACAGGGGGCGGGGGAGCTTTCTTT. It specifies CASSQSTGGGGAFF.

The J gene is TRBJ1-2, the V gene TRBV28; 8 nucleotides align to TRBD1. Germline V gene data show CDR1 as MDHEN and CDR2 as SYDVKM. The ends lost 5 bases at V and 6 bases at J; junction bases unmatched: 8. CDR3 size: 14 residues. CDR3: CASSAGTGVHGYTF. The CDR3 DNA follows: TGTGCCAGCAGTGCCGGGACAGGAGTCCATGGCTACACCTTC.

The chain has TRBV7-2 and TRBJ1-6; 7 bases map to TRBD1. CDR1 SGHTA and CDR2 FQGNSA come from the germline V gene. This CDR3 has 17 amino acids. The ends lost 2 bases at V and 10 bases at J; junction bases unmatched: 14. This CDR3 is CASSLRGGVQGQSPLHF. The CDR3, as DNA: TGTGCCAGCAGCTTACGAGGGGGCGTGCAGGGTCAATCACCCCTCCACTTT. Using reference TRBV7-2 and TRBJ1-6 for the parts outside the CDR3, the full variable domain is GAGVSQSPSNKVTEKGKDVELRCDPISGHTALYWYRQSLGQGLEFLIYFQGNSAPDKSGLPSDRFSAERTGGSVSTLTIQRTQQEDSAVYLCASSLRGGVQGQSPLHFGNGTRLTVT.

The rearrangement links TRBV10-3 to TRBJ1-1; no clear D gene. Trimming took 0 bases from V and 0 from J, leaving 8 bases between them. CDR3 length equals 15 residues. Germline lookup yields CDR1 ENHRY and CDR2 SYGVKD. In nucleotides, the CDR3 is TGTGCCATCAGTGAGTCGTCAGTTGTGAACACTGAAGCTTTCTTT. This sequence encodes CAISESSVVNTEAFF.

This sequence joins TRBV7-2 and TRBJ2-7, with 12 bases identical to TRBD1. The ends lost 0 bases at V and 7 bases at J; junction bases unmatched: 7. The germline CDR1 and CDR2 sequences are SGHTA and FQGNSA. The CDR3 is 16 amino acids. For the CDR3, the DNA is TGTGCCAGCAGCTTAGCAACCGGGACAGGGGGCGTGGAGCAGTACTTC. Protein sequence: CASSLATGTGGVEQYF.

The chain employs TRBV10-2 and TRBJ2-1, with a possible D match to TRBD1 (6 bases). V was pared by 4 bases and J by 5 bases, with 21 bases between. CDR1 is WSHSY, CDR2 SAAADI, per germline. The CDR3 runs 17 residues. The CDR3 DNA is TGCGCCAGCAGTGTACCCCTGCGGGTGGGGGCGGACAATGAGCAGTTCTTC. Translating gives CASSVPLRVGADNEQFF.

The V and J genes are TRBV28 and TRBJ1-5; D is perhaps TRBD1 (6 bases). This CDR3 contains 14 residues. Germline CDR1 MDHEN, CDR2 SYDVKM. The V and J ends lost 7 bases and 6 bases respectively, with 16 bases between them. CDR3 DNA: TGTGCCAGCAAGAGGCAGGGGCTGAGTCAGCCCCAGCATTTT. This translates into CASKRQGLSQPQHF.

The chain is built from TRBV6-2 or TRBV6-3 and TRBJ2-2, with TRBD1 as a possible D gene (6 bases). Germline-derived CDR1 and CDR2 are MNHEY and SVGEGT. This CDR3 comprises 16 residues. Trimming removed 5 bases from V and 5 bases from J, with 18 bases in between. Here the CDR3 reads CASSSRGGLWTGELFF. CDR3 coding DNA: TGTGCCAGCAGTAGCAGGGGCGGGTTATGGACCGGGGAGCTGTTTTTT.

This chain joins TRBV18 and TRBJ2-1; the match to TRBD2 covers 7 bases. Per germline, CDR1 KGHSH and CDR2 LQKENI. With 2 bases clipped from V and 8 bases from J, the junction kept 6 bases outside the gene matches. This CDR3 is built from 14 residues. The CDR3 DNA follows: TGTGCCAGCTCACCAGCGGGAGCTAGGGATGAGCAGTTCTTC. Translation gives CASSPAGARDEQFF.

The chain has TRBV19 and TRBJ1-1, with 8 bases lining up with TRBD1. The CDR3 contains 14 residues. The germline CDR1 and CDR2 sequences are LNHDA and SQIVND (reference sequence). J gave up 5 bases and V 6 bases, and 8 bases lay outside the gene matches. Written as DNA, the CDR3 is TGTGCCAGTAGACCTCAGGGGGCCGATACTGAAGCTTTCTTT. Translating gives CASRPQGADTEAFF.

V gene TRBV28 combines with J gene TRBJ2-1; 10 positions match TRBD2. CDR1 and CDR2 (germline): MDHEN, SYDVKM. This CDR3 is built from 17 residues. Trimming at V came to 5 bases and at J to 0 bases, leaving 7 bases not matched to a gene. The CDR3 coding sequence is TGTGCCAGCAGTCTCCCGGGACTAGCGACCTCCTACAATGAGCAGTTCTTC. Protein: CASSLPGLATSYNEQFF.

The chain is built from TRBV5-5 and TRBJ2-1, with 7 bases that match TRBD1. After removal of 0 bases from V and 3 bases from J, the junction contained 3 bases not matched to a gene. This CDR3 is 15 amino acids long. CDR1 and CDR2 from the germline V gene are SGHKS and YYEKEE (reference sequence). The CDR3 coding sequence is TGTGCCAGCAGCTTGGCGGGACAGCTCTACAATGAGCAGTTCTTC. Translating gives CASSLAGQLYNEQFF.

The V call is TRBV28, the J call TRBJ1-1, with D hard to call. The germline V gene has CDR1 MDHEN and CDR2 SYDVKM. CDR3 length: 15 residues. The ends were cut back, 6 bases at V and 8 bases at J, with 22 bases in the middle. The CDR3 is CASSIPGGYKAEAFF. The CDR3 nucleotides are TGTGCCAGCAGCATTCCTGGAGGATATAAGGCGGAAGCTTTCTTT.

The chain employs TRBV4-2 and TRBJ2-4, with TRBD2 as a possible D gene (6 bases). Trimming took 0 bases from V and 0 from J, leaving 18 bases between them. Germline assignment: CDR1 LGHNA and CDR2 YNFKEQ. The CDR3 is 19 amino acids. The CDR3, as DNA: TGTGCCAGCAGCCAAGACTCGAATCGGGGGACCCTAGCCAAAAACATTCAGTACTTC. Translated, it gives CASSQDSNRGTLAKNIQYF.

The table lists this clone with a count of one. V and J are TRBV5-4 and TRBJ2-3, with 10 bases identical to TRBD1. Germline V gene lookup returns CDR1 SGHNT and CDR2 YYREEE (reference sequence). CDR3 length equals 15 residues. The junction had 2 bases not matched to a gene; V was cut back by 0 bases and J by 4 bases. The chain's CDR3 is CASSLGGTGADTQYF. The CDR3 bases are TGTGCCAGCAGCTTGGGGGGGACAGGGGCAGATACGCAGTATTTT.

This chain links TRBV4-1 with TRBJ2-1, with 11 bases matching TRBD2. CDR3 length: 15 residues. Germline lookup yields CDR1 MGHRA and CDR2 YSYEKL. After removal of 1 base from V and 7 bases from J, the junction contained 3 bases not matched to a gene. For the CDR3, the DNA is TGCGCCAGCAGCCAAGTCCCTAGCGGGAGGAATGAGCAGTTCTTC. Its translation: CASSQVPSGRNEQFF.

The CDR3 reads CASSSGQGTSPLHF. CDR3 bases: TGTGCCAGCAGTTCCGGACAAGGCACTTCACCCCTCCACTTT. V usage is TRBV6-2 or TRBV6-3 and J usage is TRBJ1-6; TRBD1 might be the D (5 bases). The CDR3 is 14 amino acids. Trimming stripped 4 bases from V and 9 bases from J, with 13 bases between. Per the germline V gene, CDR1 is MNHEY and CDR2 is SVGEGT.

The chain links TRBV6-4 to TRBJ2-1; D perhaps matches TRBD2 (5 bases). V lost 2 bases, J lost 10 bases, and 12 bases lay in between. The germline gives CDR1 MRHNA, CDR2 SNTAGT. CDR3 length: 13 residues. The CDR3 loop is CASSDTRWREQFF. The CDR3 coding sequence is TGTGCCAGCAGTGACACACGATGGAGGGAGCAGTTCTTC.

This clone was counted once. This chain joins TRBV18 and TRBJ1-4; unclear D gene. Per germline, CDR1 KGHSH and CDR2 LQKENI. The CDR3 consists of 13 residues. Between the trimmed V and J ends, which lost 6 bases and 8 bases, there was a span of 13 bases. For the CDR3, the DNA is TGTGCCAGCTCTCTGGTGGCGGGGGAAAAACTGTTTTTT. Encoded protein: CASSLVAGEKLFF.